In this sample, the clone carrying this T cell receptor beta chain turned up a few times. Its antigen remains unknown. The data stem from a study of T cell responses to AZD1222 COVID-19 vaccine. Study at large: Second-dose timings of about 4 or about 12 weeks were pooled. Study outcomes and limitations: Receipt of two AZD1222 doses was followed by a rise in Spike-specific TCR breadth and depth. Targets within unmutated variant regions were reportedly found for nearly half of spike-specific TCRs.

The protocol was immunoSEQ multiplex PCR, while the TCRdb copy is restricted to in-frame clones and leaves out a portion. The repertoire includes approximately 180,000 clones, roughly 87% of them detected once, and 2.6% sits in the top ten. The CDR3 totals 15 residues. Trimming pared 2 bases from V and 0 bases from J, leaving 10 bases between. Per germline, CDR1 MNHNS and CDR2 SASEGT. This chain links TRBV6-1 with TRBJ1-1; D not certain. The origin of this receptor is an adult in good health. Sample: peripheral blood, taken on day 0 of AZD1222 vaccination. In DNA form, the CDR3 reads TGTGCCAGCAGTGAATTGCCAGATATGAACACTGAAGCTTTCTTT. It encodes CASSELPDMNTEAFF.